This T cell receptor beta chain was sequenced in a study of regulatory T cells in long-lasting Graves disease. The time point denotes: persistent/refractory GD, antithyroid drugs over 5 years with positive TRAb. Scientists built the TCR library using RNA that was extracted from PBMCs. The CDR3 is made up of 15 amino acids. V was cut by 3 bases and J by 4 bases, with 15 bases left in between. The V gene's germline CDR1 is SNHLY and CDR2 FYNNEI. Study findings and constraints: Persistent-disease Graves' patients showed less TCR diversity than new cases.

Relying on iRepertoire HTBI primers and Arm-PCR of CDR3 regions, the team built TCR beta libraries. TCRdb itself ran the multiplex PCR reads through MiXCR, one entry per CDR3 protein. The profile shows around 400,000 distinct CDR3 sequences, about a quarter of them singletons. This clonotype has more than one count but fewer than ten. What it recognizes is unknown. Sample: peripheral blood mononuclear cells (PBMCs), taken when the disease was refractory, from a patient treated with antithyroid drugs. The TCR comes from a female donor with Graves disease. The chain uses TRBV2 and TRBJ1-2, with D unclear. The CDR3 loop is CASSERGSQGYGYTF. The CDR3 coding sequence is TGTGCCAGCAGTGAGAGAGGGAGTCAAGGCTATGGCTACACCTTC.